This T cell receptor beta chain was obtained from a study of T cells expressing NK-cell markers. Study in general: CD3+CD56+NKG2C+, CD3+CD56+NKG2C- and CD3+CD56-NKG2C+ T cells, once sorted, supplied the TCR beta repertoires.

The CDR3 is 17 residues long. TCRdb re-called the 5' RACE reads; every CDR3 protein appears as one record, without DNA. The repertoire shows under 200,000 distinct CDR3 sequences; the top ten hold around 20%. A word on this clonotype: Antigen unknown.

General study results and limits: Dominance of the CD3+CD56-NKG2C+ fraction by these clonotypes also held in several donors. Dominant NKG2C+ clonotype frequencies of roughly 1.0-7.0% of CD8+ T cells were measured in several donors.

The chain couples TRBV12-3 or TRBV12-4 to TRBJ1-5; as DNA is missing, the TRBD1 call by TCRdb cannot be tested. The specimen sequenced was blood T cells: a sorted CD56 or NKG2C T cell subset, CD4+ or CD8+ T cells, or bulk PBMC T cells (not recorded which). The TCR comes from a woman between 18 and 70 years old in good health. This chain's CDR3 is CASSSGTGGSGNQPQHF.